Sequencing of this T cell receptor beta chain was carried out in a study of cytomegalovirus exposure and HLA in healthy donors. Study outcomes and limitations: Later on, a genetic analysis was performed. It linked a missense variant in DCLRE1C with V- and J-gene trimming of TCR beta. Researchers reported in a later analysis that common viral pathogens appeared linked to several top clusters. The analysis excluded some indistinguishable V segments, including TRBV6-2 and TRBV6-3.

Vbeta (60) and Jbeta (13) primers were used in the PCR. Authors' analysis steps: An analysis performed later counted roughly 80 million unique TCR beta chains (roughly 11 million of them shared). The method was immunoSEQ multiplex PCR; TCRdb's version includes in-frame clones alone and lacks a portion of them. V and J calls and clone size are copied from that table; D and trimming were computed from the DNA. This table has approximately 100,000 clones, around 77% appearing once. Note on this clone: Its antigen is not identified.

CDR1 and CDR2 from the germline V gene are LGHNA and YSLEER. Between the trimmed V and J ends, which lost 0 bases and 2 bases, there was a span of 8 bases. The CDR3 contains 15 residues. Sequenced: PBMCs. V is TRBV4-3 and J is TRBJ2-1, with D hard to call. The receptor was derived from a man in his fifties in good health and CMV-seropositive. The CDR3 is CASSQDRTTYNEQFF. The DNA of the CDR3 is TGCGCCAGCAGCCAAGATCGAACTACCTACAATGAGCAGTTCTTC.